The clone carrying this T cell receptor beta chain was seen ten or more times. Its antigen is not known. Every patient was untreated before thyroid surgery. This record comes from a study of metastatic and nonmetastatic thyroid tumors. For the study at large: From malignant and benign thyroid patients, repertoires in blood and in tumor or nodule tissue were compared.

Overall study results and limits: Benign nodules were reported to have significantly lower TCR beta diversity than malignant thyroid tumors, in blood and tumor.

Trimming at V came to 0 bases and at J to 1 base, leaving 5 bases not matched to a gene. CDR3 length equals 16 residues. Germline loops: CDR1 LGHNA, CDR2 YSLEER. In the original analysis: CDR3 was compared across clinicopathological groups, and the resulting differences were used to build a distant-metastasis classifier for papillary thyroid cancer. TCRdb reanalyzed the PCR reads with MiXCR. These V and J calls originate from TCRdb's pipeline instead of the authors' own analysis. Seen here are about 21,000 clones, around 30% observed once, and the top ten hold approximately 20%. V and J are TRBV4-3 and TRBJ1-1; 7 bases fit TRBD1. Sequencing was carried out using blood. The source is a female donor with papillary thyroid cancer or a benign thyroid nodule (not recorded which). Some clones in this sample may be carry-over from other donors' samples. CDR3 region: CASSQERGQQNTEAFF. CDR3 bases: TGCGCCAGCAGCCAAGAAAGGGGACAGCAGAACACTGAAGCTTTCTTT.